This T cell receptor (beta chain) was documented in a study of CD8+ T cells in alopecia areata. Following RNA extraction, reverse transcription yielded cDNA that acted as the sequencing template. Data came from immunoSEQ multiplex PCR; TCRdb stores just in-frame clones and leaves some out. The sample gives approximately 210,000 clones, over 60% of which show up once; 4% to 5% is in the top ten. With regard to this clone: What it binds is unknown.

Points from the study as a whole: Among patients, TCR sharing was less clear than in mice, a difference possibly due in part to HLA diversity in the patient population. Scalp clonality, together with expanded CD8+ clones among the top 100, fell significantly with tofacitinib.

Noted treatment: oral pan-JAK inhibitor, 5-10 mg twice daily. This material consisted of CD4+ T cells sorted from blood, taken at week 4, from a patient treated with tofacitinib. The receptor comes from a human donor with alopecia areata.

This CDR3 is CASRRDPGQDYEQYF. CDR3 bases: TGTGCCAGCAGGCGGGACCCAGGACAGGACTACGAGCAGTACTTC. This rearrangement joins TRBV27 to TRBJ2-7; possibly TRBD1 for D (7 bases). Germline CDR1 reads MNHEY; CDR2 reads SMNVEV (reference sequence). There are 15 residues in the CDR3. The V end was cut by 6 bases, the J end by 3 bases, with 18 bases between.